This T cell receptor beta chain was profiled in a study of a mutant IDH1 vaccine in newly diagnosed glioma. As for the study in general: Patients got radiotherapy, temozolomide, or both beforehand, and most got both.

In this sample, this clone turned up once. TCRdb keeps only in-frame clones here, not all; method: immunoSEQ multiplex PCR. This table holds under 65,000 clones, around 80% found once. The ends were cut back, 6 bases at V and 8 bases at J, with 10 bases in the middle. The CDR3 is 12 amino acids. The germline V gene encodes CDR1 LNHDA and CDR2 SQIVND (reference sequence). The time point was: baseline, week 1 (first vaccination visit). The sample's treatment: pre-vaccination baseline after standard-of-care therapy. The donor cohort comprised cases of new WHO grade 3 or 4 IDH1-mutant, ATRX-lost astrocytoma.

This chain connects TRBV19 to TRBJ1-4; no definite D call. This receptor was obtained from a middle-aged woman with glioma. The source was PBMCs, collected from a glioma patient treated with radiotherapy, temozolomide or both. The CDR3 bases are TGTGCCAGTAGGGGCCTGAGAGAAAAACTGTTTTTT. Translation: CASRGLREKLFF.